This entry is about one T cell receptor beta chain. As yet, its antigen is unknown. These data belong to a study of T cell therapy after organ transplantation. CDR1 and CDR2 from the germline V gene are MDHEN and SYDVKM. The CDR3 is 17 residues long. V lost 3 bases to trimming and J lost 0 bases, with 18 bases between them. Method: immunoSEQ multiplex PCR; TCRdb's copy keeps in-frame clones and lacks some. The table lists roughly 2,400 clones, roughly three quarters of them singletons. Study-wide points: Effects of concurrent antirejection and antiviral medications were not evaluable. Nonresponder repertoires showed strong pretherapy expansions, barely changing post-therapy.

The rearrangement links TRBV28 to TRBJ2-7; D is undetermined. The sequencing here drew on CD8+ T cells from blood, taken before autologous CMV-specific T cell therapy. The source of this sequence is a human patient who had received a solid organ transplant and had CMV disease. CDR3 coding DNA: TGTGCCAGCAGTTTGCACGGATCCCTAATAAACTCCTACGAGCAGTACTTC. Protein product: CASSLHGSLINSYEQYF.